This T cell receptor (beta chain) was obtained from a study of regulatory T cells in long-lasting Graves disease. Study results and limitations: Relative to new patients (966), persistent patients exhibited greater sharing of public clonotypes (around 2,500).

Building of the TCR beta libraries involved iRepertoire HTBI primers and Arm-PCR of CDR3 regions. In TCRdb, the multiplex PCR reads were re-called with MiXCR into one record per CDR3 protein. Seen here are more than 400,000 distinct CDR3 sequences, 15% to 20% observed once, and the top ten hold about 10%. Time point indicated: newly diagnosed GD, antithyroid drugs for less than 3 months. There was RNA extracted from PBMCs, and the TCR library was made from it. A volume of 7 to 9.5 milliliters of peripheral blood was collected in EDTA tubes. This clonotype was seen ten or more times. Antigen specificity is unknown. These data also formed part of another study, on T cells in Graves' hyperthyroidism and ophthalmopathy. That source adds: It was considered stable Graves' hyperthyroidism when ophthalmopathy did not progress within 18 months. The study used the HTBI primer set for a first-round RT-PCR of the TCR CDR3.

Sequencing was performed on peripheral blood mononuclear cells (PBMCs), taken at new diagnosis, from a patient treated with antithyroid drugs. This receptor was identified in a woman in her twenties or thirties with Graves disease.

The CDR3 coding sequence is TGTGCCAGCAGGTCAGGACTCTCCCCCGGGACCCAGTACTTC. Translation gives CASRSGLSPGTQYF. V gene TRBV28 combines with J gene TRBJ2-5; D is possibly TRBD2 (5 bases). The V and J ends lost 6 bases and 7 bases respectively, with 18 bases between them. Germline-derived CDR1 and CDR2 are MDHEN and SYDVKM. This CDR3 spans 14 amino acids. The full variable domain, its missing parts supplied by reference TRBV28 and TRBJ2-5, is DVKVTQSSRYLVKRTGEKVFLECVQDMDHENMFWYRQDPGLGLRLIYFSYDVKMKEKGDIPEGYSVSREKKERFSLILESASTNQTSMYLCASRSGLSPGTQYFGPGTRLLVL.